This TCR beta chain was identified during a study of T cell repertoires in cytomegalovirus infection. Study-wide background: Use of recently identified HLA-C-restricted and well-studied HLA-B-restricted CMV epitopes was part of the study.

Study-wide findings and caveats: CMV carriers with the relevant HLA were identified by cumulative public TCR beta family frequency. CMV-specific TCR beta clonotypes restricted by HLA-C were the ones dominating the ex vivo response.

CDR1 SGHVS and CDR2 FNYEAQ come from the germline V gene. CDR3 length: 14 residues. V lost 5 bases, J lost 7 bases, and 18 bases lay in between. Ten or more counts support this clonotype. Its antigen is not known. TCRdb re-analysed the reads in MiXCR, keeping a single row per CDR3 protein. The sample includes some 350,000 distinct CDR3 sequences, about 35% of them seen just once. V and J are TRBV7-6 and TRBJ2-7; possibly TRBD1 for D (6 bases). The sequence was collected from a human donor in good health (CMV status not recorded). Some clones in this sample may be carry-over from other donors' samples. The sample was cultured PBMCs, taken from culture after CMV antigen stimulation. The CDR3: CASSTSTGSREQYF. DNA of the CDR3: TGTGCCAGCAGCACGTCGACAGGTTCGCGGGAGCAGTACTTC. The full variable domain, with the rest looked up from reference TRBV7-6 and TRBJ2-7, is GAGVSQSPRYKVTKRGQDVALRCDPISGHVSLYWYRQALGQGPEFLTYFNYEAQQDKSGLPNDRFSAERPEGSISTLTIQRTEQRDSAMYRCASSTSTGSREQYFGPGTRLTVT.